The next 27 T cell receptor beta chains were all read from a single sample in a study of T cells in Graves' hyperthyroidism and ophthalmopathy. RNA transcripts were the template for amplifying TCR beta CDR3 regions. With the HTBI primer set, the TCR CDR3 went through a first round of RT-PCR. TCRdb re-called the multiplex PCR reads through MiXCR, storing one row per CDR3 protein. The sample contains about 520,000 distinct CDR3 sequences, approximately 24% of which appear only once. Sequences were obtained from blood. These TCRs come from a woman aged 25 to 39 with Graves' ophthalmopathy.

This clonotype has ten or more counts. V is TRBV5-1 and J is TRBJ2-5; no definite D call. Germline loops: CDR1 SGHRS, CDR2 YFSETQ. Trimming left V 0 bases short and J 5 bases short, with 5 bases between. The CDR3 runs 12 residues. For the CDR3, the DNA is TGCGCCAGCAGCTTGGTTTACGAGACCCAGTACTTC. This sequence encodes CASSLVYETQYF.

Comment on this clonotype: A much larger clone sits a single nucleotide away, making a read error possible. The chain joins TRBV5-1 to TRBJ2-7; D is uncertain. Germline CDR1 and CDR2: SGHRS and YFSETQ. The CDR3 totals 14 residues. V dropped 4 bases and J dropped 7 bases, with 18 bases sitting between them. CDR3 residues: CASSLPGLHGEQYF. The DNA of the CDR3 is TGCGCCAGCAGCCTTCCCGGGCTTCATGGGGAGCAGTACTTC.

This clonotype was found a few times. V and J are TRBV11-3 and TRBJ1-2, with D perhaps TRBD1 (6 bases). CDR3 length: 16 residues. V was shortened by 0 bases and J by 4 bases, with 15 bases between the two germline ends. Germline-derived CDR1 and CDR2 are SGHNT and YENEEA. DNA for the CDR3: TGTGCCAGCAGCTTAGATCGGGGGGCGCAGGGCTATGGCTACACCTTC. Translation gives CASSLDRGAQGYGYTF.

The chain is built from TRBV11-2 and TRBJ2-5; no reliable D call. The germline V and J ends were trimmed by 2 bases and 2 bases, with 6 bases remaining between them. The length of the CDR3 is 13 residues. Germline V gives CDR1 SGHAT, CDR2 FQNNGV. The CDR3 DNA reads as TGTGCCAGCAGCTTATGGAGACAAGAGACCCAGTACTTC. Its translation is CASSLWRQETQYF. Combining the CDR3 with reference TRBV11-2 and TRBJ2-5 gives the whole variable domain EAGVAQSPRYKIIEKRQSVAFWCNPISGHATLYWYQQILGQGPKLLIQFQNNGVVDDSQLPKDRFSAERLKGVDSTLKIQPAKLEDSAVYLCASSLWRQETQYFGPGTRLLVL.

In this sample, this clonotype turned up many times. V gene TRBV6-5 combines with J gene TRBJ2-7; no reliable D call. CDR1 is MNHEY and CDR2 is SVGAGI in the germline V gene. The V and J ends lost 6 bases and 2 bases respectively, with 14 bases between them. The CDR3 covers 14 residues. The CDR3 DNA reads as TGTGCCAGCAGATACACAACTGGAACCTACGAGCAGTACTTC. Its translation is CASRYTTGTYEQYF.

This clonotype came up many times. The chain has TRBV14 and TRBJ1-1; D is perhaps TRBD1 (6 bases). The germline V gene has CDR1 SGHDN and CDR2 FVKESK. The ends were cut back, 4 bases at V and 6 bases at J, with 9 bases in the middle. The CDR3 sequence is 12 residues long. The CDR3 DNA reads TGTGCCAGCAGCCGGGGGCAATCTGAAGCTTTCTTT. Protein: CASSRGQSEAFF.

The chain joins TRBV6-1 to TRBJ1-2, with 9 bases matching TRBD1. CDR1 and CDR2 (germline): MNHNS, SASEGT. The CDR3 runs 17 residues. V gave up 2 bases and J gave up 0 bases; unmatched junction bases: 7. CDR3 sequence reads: CASSEMGQGLSNYGYTF. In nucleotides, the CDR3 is TGTGCCAGCAGTGAAATGGGACAGGGCCTTTCTAACTATGGCTACACCTTC.

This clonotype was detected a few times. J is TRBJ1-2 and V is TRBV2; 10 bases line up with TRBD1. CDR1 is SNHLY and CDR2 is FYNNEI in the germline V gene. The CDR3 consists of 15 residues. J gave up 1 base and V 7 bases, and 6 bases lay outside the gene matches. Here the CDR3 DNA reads TGTGCCAGCACCTGGGACAGGGGACTTAACTATGGCTACACCTTC. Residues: CASTWDRGLNYGYTF.

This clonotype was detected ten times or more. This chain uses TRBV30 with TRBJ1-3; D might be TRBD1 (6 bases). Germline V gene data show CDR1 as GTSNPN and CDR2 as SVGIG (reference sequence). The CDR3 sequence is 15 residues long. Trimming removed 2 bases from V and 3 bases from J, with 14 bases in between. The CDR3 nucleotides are TGTGCCTGGAGTATTTCGGGGGCCAATGGAAACACCATATATTTT. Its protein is CAWSISGANGNTIYF.

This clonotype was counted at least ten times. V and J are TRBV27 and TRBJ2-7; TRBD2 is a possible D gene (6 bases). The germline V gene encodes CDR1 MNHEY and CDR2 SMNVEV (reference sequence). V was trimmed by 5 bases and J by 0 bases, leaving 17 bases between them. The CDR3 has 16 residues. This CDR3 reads CASSARSGWDSYEQYF. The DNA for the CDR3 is TGTGCCAGCAGTGCCAGGAGCGGGTGGGACTCCTACGAGCAGTACTTC.

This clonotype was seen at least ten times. DNA of the CDR3: TGCGCCAGCAGCCCAGACAGGACTTCCTACGAGCAGTACTTC. This sequence encodes CASSPDRTSYEQYF. The chain links TRBV5-1 to TRBJ2-7, with D possibly being TRBD1 (6 bases). The CDR3 consists of 14 residues. CDR1 is SGHRS and CDR2 is YFSETQ in the germline V gene. V lost 4 bases and J lost 1, with 12 bases in between.

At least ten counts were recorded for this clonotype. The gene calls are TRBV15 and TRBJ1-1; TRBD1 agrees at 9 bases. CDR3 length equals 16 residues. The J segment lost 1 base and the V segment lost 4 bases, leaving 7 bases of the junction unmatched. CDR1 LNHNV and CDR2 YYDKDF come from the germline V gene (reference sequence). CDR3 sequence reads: CATSTGTGNWNTEAFF. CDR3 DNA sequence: TGTGCCACCAGCACCGGGACAGGGAACTGGAACACTGAAGCTTTCTTT.

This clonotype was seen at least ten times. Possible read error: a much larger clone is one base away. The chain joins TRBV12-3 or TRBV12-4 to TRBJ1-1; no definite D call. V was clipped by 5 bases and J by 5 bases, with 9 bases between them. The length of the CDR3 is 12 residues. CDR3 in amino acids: CASSTTGTEAFF. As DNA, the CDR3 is TGTGCCAGCAGTACGACGGGGACTGAAGCTTTCTTT.

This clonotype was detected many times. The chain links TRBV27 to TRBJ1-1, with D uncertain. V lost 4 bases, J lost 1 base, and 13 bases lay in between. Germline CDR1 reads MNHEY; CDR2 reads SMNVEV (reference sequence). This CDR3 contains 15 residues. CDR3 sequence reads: CASSSAGWGNTEAFF. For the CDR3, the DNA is TGTGCCAGCAGTTCGGCCGGGTGGGGGAACACTGAAGCTTTCTTT.

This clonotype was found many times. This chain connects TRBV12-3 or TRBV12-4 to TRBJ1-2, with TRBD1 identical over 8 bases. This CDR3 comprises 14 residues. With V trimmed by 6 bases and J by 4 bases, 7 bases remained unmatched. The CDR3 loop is CASRSGGIGYGYTF. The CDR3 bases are TGTGCCAGCAGGTCAGGGGGCATCGGCTATGGCTACACCTTC.

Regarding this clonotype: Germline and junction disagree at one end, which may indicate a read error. CDR3 sequence (DNA): TGTGCCAACAGCCAATCCAGGGGAAGCTTCGAGCAGTACTTC. Its translation: CANSQSRGSFEQYF. The genes are TRBV3-1 and TRBJ2-7, with D maybe TRBD1 (6 bases). This CDR3 has 14 residues. CDR1 and CDR2 from the germline V gene are LGHDT and YNNKEL (reference sequence).

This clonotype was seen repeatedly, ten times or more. The CDR3 sequence: CATSKYTGELFF. Here the CDR3 DNA reads TGTGCCACCAGCAAATACACCGGGGAGCTGTTTTTT. The genes are TRBV15 and TRBJ2-2; D is ambiguous. Trimming took 4 bases from V and 3 from J, leaving 3 bases between them. CDR1 LNHNV and CDR2 YYDKDF come from the germline V gene (reference sequence). The CDR3 length is 12 residues.

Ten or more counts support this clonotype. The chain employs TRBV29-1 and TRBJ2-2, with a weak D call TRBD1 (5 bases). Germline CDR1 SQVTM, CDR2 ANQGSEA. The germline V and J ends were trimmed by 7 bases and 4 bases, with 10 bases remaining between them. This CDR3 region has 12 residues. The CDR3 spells CSAQGFTGELFF. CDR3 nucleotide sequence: TGCAGCGCGCAGGGTTTCACCGGGGAGCTGTTTTTT.

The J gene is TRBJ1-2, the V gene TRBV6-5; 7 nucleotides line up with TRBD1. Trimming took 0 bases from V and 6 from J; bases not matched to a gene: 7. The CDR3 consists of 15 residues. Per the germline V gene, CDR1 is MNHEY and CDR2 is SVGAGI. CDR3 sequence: CASSYSWGRGHGYTF. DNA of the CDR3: TGTGCCAGCAGTTACTCGTGGGGGAGGGGGCATGGCTACACCTTC.

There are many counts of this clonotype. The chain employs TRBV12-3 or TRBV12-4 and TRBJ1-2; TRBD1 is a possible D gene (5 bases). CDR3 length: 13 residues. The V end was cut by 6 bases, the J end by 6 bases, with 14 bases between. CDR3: CASSPTGTDGYTF. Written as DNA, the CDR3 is TGTGCCAGCAGCCCGACCGGGACCGATGGCTACACCTTC.

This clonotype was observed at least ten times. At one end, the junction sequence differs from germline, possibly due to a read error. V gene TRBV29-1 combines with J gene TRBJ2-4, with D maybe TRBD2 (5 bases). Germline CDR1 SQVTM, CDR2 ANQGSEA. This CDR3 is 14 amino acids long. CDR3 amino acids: CSVEDTRGVAIQYF. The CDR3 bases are TGCAGCGTGGAAGATACTAGAGGAGTTGCCATTCAGTACTTC.

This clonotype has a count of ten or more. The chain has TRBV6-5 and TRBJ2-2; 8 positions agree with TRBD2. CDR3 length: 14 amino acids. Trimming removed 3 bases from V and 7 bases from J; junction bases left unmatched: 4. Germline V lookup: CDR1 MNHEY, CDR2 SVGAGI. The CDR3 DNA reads TGTGCCAGCAGTTATAGCCGGGGGGGCGGGGAGCTGTTTTTT. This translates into CASSYSRGGGELFF.

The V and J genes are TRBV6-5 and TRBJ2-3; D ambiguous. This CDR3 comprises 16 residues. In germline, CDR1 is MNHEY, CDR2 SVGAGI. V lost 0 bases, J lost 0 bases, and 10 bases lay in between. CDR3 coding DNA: TGTGCCAGCAGTTACTCGATTGGGTCTAGCACAGATACGCAGTATTTT. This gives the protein CASSYSIGSSTDTQYF.

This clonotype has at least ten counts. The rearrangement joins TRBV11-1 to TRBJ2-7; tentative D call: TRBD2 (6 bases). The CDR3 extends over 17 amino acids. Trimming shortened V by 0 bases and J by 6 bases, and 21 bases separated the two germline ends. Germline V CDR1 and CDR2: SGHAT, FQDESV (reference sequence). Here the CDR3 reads CASSLAVELTSSSEQYF. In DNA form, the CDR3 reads TGTGCCAGCAGCTTAGCTGTGGAGCTGACTAGTTCATCCGAGCAGTACTTC.

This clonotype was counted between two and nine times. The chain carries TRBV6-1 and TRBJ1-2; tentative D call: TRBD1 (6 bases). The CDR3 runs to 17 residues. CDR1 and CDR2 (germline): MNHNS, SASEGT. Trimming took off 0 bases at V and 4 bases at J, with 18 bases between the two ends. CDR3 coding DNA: TGTGCCAGCAGTGAAGCGCGGGGGCGAGGGGGACTCTATGGCTACACCTTC. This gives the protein CASSEARGRGGLYGYTF.

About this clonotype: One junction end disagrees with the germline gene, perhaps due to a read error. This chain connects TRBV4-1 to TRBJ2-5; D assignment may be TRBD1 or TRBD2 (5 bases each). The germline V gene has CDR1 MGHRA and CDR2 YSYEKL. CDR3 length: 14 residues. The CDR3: CASSQAQGVESQYF. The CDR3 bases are TGCGCCAGCAGCCAAGCGCAGGGAGTGGAGAGCCAGTACTTC.

CDR3 region: CASSLVGPLNTEAFF. The CDR3 region has the DNA TGTGCCAGCAGTCTAGTCGGACCCTTGAACACTGAAGCTTTCTTT. The chain carries TRBV27 and TRBJ1-1; D is unclear. Germline loops: CDR1 MNHEY, CDR2 SMNVEV (reference sequence). The CDR3 has 15 residues. Trimming removed 5 bases from V and 0 bases from J, with 13 bases in between.